This is a list of T cell receptor beta chains from one sample in a study of blood T cell repertoires in COVID-19. TCRdb keeps only in-frame clones here, not all; method: immunoSEQ multiplex PCR. The sample contains about 160,000 clones, just under 95% of which appear only once. Sequenced material: peripheral blood. Receptors were obtained from a woman aged 45-65 years with acute or convalescent COVID-19. The CDR3 runs from the conserved cysteine through the conserved F or W. A D gene is named only where the DNA matches it firmly. Not every row has a clone size; where given, it reads once, few, many or a size class.

D gene,clone size,J gene,V gene,CDR3 protein,CDR3 DNA
-,-,TRBJ2-2,TRBV4-1,CASSSAGRARVDTGELFF,TGCGCCAGCAGCTCCGCGGGTCGTGCAAGGGTGGACACCGGGGAGCTGTTTTTT
TRBD1,-,TRBJ1-2,TRBV6-2/TRBV6-3,CASSFDGTGGWYGYTF,TGTGCCAGCAGTTTTGATGGGACAGGGGGCTGGTATGGCTACACCTTC
-,-,TRBJ1-5,TRBV24-1,CAIQRGAGNQPQHF,TGTGCCATACAACGGGGGGCAGGGAATCAGCCCCAGCATTTT
TRBD1,-,TRBJ1-6,TRBV5-1,CASSLGTGSSYNSPLHF,TGCGCCAGCAGCCTGGGGACAGGGAGCTCCTATAATTCACCCCTCCACTTT
-,-,TRBJ1-4,TRBV19,CASSRTGISANEKLFF,TGTGCCAGTAGTAGAACAGGGATCTCGGCTAATGAAAAACTGTTTTTT
TRBD1,-,TRBJ2-5,TRBV28,CASSSLGQGIQETQYF,TGTGCCAGCAGTTCATTGGGACAGGGTATTCAAGAGACCCAGTACTTC
TRBD1,once,TRBJ1-2,TRBV10-3,CAISGQGDGYTF,TGTGCCATCAGTGGACAGGGAGATGGCTACACCTTC
-,-,TRBJ1-4,TRBV4-2,CASSQDVGAGEKLFF,TGTGCCAGCAGCCAAGATGTGGGGGCTGGGGAAAAACTGTTTTTT
-,-,TRBJ1-4,TRBV7-2,CASSLQAREKLFF,TGTGCCAGCAGCCTCCAGGCCAGGGAAAAACTGTTTTTT
-,-,TRBJ1-1,TRBV28,CASSFLRGTEAFF,TGTGCCAGCAGTTTCCTAAGGGGCACTGAAGCTTTCTTT
-,-,TRBJ2-1,TRBV4-1,CASSQGPGLVNEQFF,TGCGCCAGCAGCCAAGGTCCAGGGTTGGTCAATGAGCAGTTCTTC
-,-,TRBJ2-1,TRBV4-1,CASSQKDMGFSYNEQFF,TGCGCCAGCAGCCAAAAGGACATGGGATTCTCCTACAATGAGCAGTTCTTC